This TCR beta chain was captured by sequencing in a study of T cell repertoires in cytomegalovirus infection. As for the study in general: It can be stated that public TCR beta signatures indicated CMV infection as well as a matching HLA type. Study-level findings and limits: Cumulative frequency (of public TCR beta family members) identified carriers of CMV plus the relevant HLA. Clonotypes of TCR beta that were HLA-C-restricted and CMV-specific dominated the ex vivo response.

The CDR3 sequence is 12 residues long. Trimming removed 3 bases from V and 12 bases from J; junction bases left unmatched: 5. Looked up from germline, CDR1 is MNHEY and CDR2 is SMNVEV (reference sequence). This clonotype was counted only a few times. Antigen specificity is unknown. TCRdb independently ran MiXCR on the reads; one entry per CDR3 protein. The data contain fewer than 350,000 distinct CDR3 sequences, 25% to 30% of them singletons. The origin of this receptor is a human donor in good health (CMV status not recorded). Some clones in this sample may be carry-over from other donors' samples. Material: cultured PBMCs, obtained from culture after CMV antigen stimulation. The rearrangement joins TRBV27 to TRBJ2-1; 7 bases match TRBD2. DNA of the CDR3: TGTGCCAGCAGTTTTAAAGCGGGGTGGCAGTTCTTC. Protein sequence: CASSFKAGWQFF.